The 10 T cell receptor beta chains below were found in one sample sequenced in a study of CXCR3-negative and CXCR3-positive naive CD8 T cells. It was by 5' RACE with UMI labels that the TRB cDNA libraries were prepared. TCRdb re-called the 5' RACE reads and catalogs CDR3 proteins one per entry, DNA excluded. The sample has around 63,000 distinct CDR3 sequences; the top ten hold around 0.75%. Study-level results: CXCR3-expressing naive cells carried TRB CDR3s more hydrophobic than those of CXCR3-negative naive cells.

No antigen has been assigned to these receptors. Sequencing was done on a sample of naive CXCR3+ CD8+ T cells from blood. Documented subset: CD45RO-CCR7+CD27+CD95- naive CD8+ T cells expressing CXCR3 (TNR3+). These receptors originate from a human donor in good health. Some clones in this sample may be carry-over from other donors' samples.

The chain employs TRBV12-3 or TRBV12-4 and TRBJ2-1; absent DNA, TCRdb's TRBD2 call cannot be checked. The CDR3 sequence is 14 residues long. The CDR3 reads CASSLKELANEQFF.

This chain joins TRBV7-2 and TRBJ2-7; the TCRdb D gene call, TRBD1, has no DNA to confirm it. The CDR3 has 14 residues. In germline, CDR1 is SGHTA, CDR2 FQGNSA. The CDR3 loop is CASSFGDRPTEQYF.

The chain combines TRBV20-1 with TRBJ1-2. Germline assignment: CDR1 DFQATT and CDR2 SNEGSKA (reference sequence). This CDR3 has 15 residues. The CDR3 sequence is CSARLHTEFDYGYTF.

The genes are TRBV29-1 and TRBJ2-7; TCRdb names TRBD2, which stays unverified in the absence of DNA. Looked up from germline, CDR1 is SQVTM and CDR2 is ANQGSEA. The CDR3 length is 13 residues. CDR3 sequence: CSVGSTRLDEQYF.

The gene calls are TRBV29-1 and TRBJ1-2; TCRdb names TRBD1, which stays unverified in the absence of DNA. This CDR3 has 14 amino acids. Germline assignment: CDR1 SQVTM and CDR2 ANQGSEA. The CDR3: CSGRGQEGMDGYTF.

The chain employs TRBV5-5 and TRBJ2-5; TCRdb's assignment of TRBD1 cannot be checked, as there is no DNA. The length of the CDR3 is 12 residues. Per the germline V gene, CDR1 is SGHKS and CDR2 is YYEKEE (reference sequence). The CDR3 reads CASSLGGGTQYF.

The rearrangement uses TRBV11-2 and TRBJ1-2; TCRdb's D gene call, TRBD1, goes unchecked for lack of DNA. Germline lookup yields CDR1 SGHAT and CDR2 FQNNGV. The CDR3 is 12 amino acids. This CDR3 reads CASGGDHYGYTF.

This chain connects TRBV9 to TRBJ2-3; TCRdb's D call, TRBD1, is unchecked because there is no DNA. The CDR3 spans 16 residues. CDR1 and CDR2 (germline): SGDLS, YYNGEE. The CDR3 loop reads CASSVVPQGSTDTQYF.

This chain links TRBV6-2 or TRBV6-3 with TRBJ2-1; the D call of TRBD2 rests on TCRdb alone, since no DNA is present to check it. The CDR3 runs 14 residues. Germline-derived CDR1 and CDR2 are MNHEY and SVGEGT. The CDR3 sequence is CASILLPGGNEQFF.

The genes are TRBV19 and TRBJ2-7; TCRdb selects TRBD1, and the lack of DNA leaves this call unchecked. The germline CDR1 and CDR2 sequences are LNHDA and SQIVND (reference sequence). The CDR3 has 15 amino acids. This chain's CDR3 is CASRTDMKFPYEQYF.